These T cell receptor beta chains were read from a single sample in a study of T cell changes during pregnancy in multiple sclerosis. Sequencing used immunoSEQ multiplex PCR; TCRdb keeps in-frame clones, though not all of them. Of 85,000 to 100,000 clones in the sample, about 93% are singletons; the top ten hold more than 0.75%. The sample in question was peripheral blood, obtained after pregnancy. These receptors originate from a female donor with multiple sclerosis, enrolled in a pregnancy study. Both conserved end residues are part of each CDR3. A D gene is named only where the DNA matches it firmly. Size is omitted from some rows. Given values are once, few, many or a class for expanded clones.

v_gene: TRBV7-3
abundance: NA
j_gene: TRBJ2-1
d_gene: TRBD2
CDR3nt: TGTGCCAGCAGCTTAAGGAGGGGAGCGGGAGACAATGAGCAGTTCTTC
CDR3aa: CASSLRRGAGDNEQFF

v_gene: TRBV19
abundance: NA
j_gene: TRBJ1-2
d_gene: NA
CDR3nt: TGTGCCAGTAGAGGGTCCGGGAGTGTTTTCCGGACCTTC
CDR3aa: CASRGSGSVFRTF

v_gene: TRBV19
abundance: NA
j_gene: TRBJ2-1
d_gene: TRBD2
CDR3nt: TGTGCCAGTACCCTGGGAGCGGGAGGGGGTAATGAGCAGTTCTTC
CDR3aa: CASTLGAGGGNEQFF

v_gene: TRBV29-1
abundance: NA
j_gene: TRBJ2-3
d_gene: TRBD2
CDR3nt: TGCAGCGCACCGGGACTAGCGGGATCAGATACGCAGTATTTT
CDR3aa: CSAPGLAGSDTQYF

v_gene: TRBV29-1
abundance: NA
j_gene: TRBJ2-1
d_gene: NA
CDR3nt: TGCAGCGGTGGTAGCGATAATGAGCAGTTCTTC
CDR3aa: CSGGSDNEQFF

v_gene: TRBV7-9
abundance: NA
j_gene: TRBJ2-7
d_gene: TRBD2
CDR3nt: TGTGCCAGCAGCGGCGGGACTAGCGGAAGCGAGCAGTACTTC
CDR3aa: CASSGGTSGSEQYF

v_gene: TRBV5-5
abundance: NA
j_gene: TRBJ1-1
d_gene: NA
CDR3nt: TGTGCCAGCAGTTCGACAACCAGGTTCGACACTGAAGCTTTCTTT
CDR3aa: CASSSTTRFDTEAFF

v_gene: TRBV2
abundance: NA
j_gene: TRBJ2-3
d_gene: NA
CDR3nt: TGTGCCAGGAGTCGAGGGGATACGCAGTATTTT
CDR3aa: CARSRGDTQYF

v_gene: TRBV19
abundance: NA
j_gene: TRBJ2-2
d_gene: NA
CDR3nt: TGTGCCAGTAGTCTGACTATGACCGGGGAGCTGTTTTTT
CDR3aa: CASSLTMTGELFF

v_gene: TRBV5-1
abundance: NA
j_gene: TRBJ1-1
d_gene: NA
CDR3nt: TGCGCCAGCAGCTTGTACCTTTCGGACACTGAAGCTTTCTTT
CDR3aa: CASSLYLSDTEAFF

v_gene: TRBV28
abundance: NA
j_gene: TRBJ2-1
d_gene: TRBD2
CDR3nt: TGTGCCAGCAGTTTATCTAGCGGAAATGAGCAGTTCTTC
CDR3aa: CASSLSSGNEQFF

v_gene: TRBV1
abundance: NA
j_gene: TRBJ1-5
d_gene: NA
CDR3nt: TGCACCAGCAGCCCGGACAGGGGGCTTAGCAATCAGCCCCAGCATTTT
CDR3aa: CTSSPDRGLSNQPQHF

v_gene: TRBV6-5
abundance: NA
j_gene: TRBJ1-5
d_gene: NA
CDR3nt: TGTGCCAGCAGTTACGGTTGGGCAGGGGATCAGCCCCAGCATTTT
CDR3aa: CASSYGWAGDQPQHF

v_gene: TRBV28
abundance: once
j_gene: TRBJ2-5
d_gene: NA
CDR3nt: TGTGCCAGCAGTTTTGTACGGCGGTCCGGGGCCCAGTACTTC
CDR3aa: CASSFVRRSGAQYF

v_gene: TRBV18
abundance: once
j_gene: TRBJ1-1
d_gene: NA
CDR3nt: TGTGCCAGCTCACCGCGGAACACTGAAGCTTTCTTT
CDR3aa: CASSPRNTEAFF

v_gene: TRBV9
abundance: NA
j_gene: TRBJ1-2
d_gene: NA
CDR3nt: TGTGCCAGCAGCGCCAGGACAGCTAACTATGGCTACACCTTC
CDR3aa: CASSARTANYGYTF